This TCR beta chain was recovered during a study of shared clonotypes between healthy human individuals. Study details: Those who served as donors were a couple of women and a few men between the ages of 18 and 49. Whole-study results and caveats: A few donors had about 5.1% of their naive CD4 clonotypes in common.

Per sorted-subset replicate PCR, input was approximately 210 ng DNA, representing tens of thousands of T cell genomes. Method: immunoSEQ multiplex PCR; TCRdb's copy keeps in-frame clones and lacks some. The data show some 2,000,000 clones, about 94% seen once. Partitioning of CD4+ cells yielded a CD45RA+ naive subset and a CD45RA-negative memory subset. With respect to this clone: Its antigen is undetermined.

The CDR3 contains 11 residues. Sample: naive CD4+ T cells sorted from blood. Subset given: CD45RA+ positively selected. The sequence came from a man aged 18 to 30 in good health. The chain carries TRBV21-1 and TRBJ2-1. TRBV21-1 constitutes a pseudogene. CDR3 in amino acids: CASSPEEEQFF. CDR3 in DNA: TGTGCCAGCAGCCCAGAAGAGGAGCAGTTCTTC.